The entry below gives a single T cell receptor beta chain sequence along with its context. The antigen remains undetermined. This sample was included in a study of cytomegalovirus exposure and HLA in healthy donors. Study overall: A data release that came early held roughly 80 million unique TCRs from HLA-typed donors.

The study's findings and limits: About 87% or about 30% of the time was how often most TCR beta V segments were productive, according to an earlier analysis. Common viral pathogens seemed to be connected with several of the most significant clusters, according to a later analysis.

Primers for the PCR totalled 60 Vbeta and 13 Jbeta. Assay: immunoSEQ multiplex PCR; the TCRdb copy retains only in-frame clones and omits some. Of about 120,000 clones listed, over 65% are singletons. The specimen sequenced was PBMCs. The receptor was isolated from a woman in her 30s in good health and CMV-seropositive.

The chain's CDR3 is CASSTSGRMGTVEQFF. The CDR3 nucleotides read TGTGCCAGCAGCACTTCGGGGAGGATGGGTACAGTTGAGCAGTTCTTC. The V and J genes are TRBV9 and TRBJ2-1; possibly TRBD2 for D (6 bases). Germline CDR1 reads SGDLS; CDR2 reads YYNGEE. Trimming took 4 bases from V and 9 from J, leaving 23 bases between them. CDR3 length: 16 residues.